This is a list of T cell receptor beta chains from one sample in a study of PD-L1 blockade in urothelial cancer. The assay was immunoSEQ multiplex PCR, and TCRdb's table has in-frame clones only and misses some. Of 60,000 to 80,000 clones in the sample, around nine tenths were seen once. The sample in question was PBMCs, obtained around atezolizumab (anti-PD-L1) treatment. The receptors were gathered from a man between 60 and 75 years old with urothelial cancer. The CDR3 runs from the conserved cysteine through the conserved F or W. The D gene is left open where the match is weak. Clone size, where shown, is once, few, many, or a class for clones that have expanded.

clone_size: NA; v_call: TRBV9; d_call: NA; j_call: TRBJ2-1; cdr3_aa: CASSVGPSGRNEQFF; cdr3_nt: TGTGCCAGCAGCGTAGGCCCCTCAGGTAGAAATGAGCAGTTCTTC
clone_size: NA; v_call: TRBV7-9; d_call: TRBD2; j_call: TRBJ2-7; cdr3_aa: CASSLPTGTSIDEQYF; cdr3_nt: TGTGCCAGCAGCTTACCGACCGGGACTAGCATCGACGAGCAGTACTTC
clone_size: NA; v_call: TRBV7-8; d_call: NA; j_call: TRBJ2-1; cdr3_aa: CASSGLYEQFF; cdr3_nt: TGTGCCAGCAGTGGACTATATGAGCAGTTCTTC
clone_size: NA; v_call: TRBV27; d_call: TRBD1; j_call: TRBJ1-1; cdr3_aa: CASSLDRGNTEAFF; cdr3_nt: TGTGCCAGCAGTCTCGACAGGGGAAACACTGAAGCTTTCTTT
clone_size: NA; v_call: TRBV2; d_call: TRBD2; j_call: TRBJ2-1; cdr3_aa: CASNLAGVSGNEQFF; cdr3_nt: TGTGCCAGCAACCTAGCGGGAGTGTCTGGGAATGAGCAGTTCTTC
clone_size: NA; v_call: TRBV5-6; d_call: TRBD1; j_call: TRBJ1-2; cdr3_aa: CASSLGDRFNYGYTF; cdr3_nt: TGTGCCAGCAGCTTGGGGGACAGATTTAACTATGGCTACACCTTC
clone_size: NA; v_call: TRBV4-1; d_call: NA; j_call: TRBJ1-4; cdr3_aa: CASSQGAEKLFF; cdr3_nt: TGCGCCAGCAGCCAAGGGGCTGAAAAACTGTTTTTT
clone_size: NA; v_call: TRBV30; d_call: TRBD1; j_call: TRBJ2-5; cdr3_aa: CAWSPIRDRAETQYF; cdr3_nt: TGTGCCTGGAGCCCTATTCGGGACAGGGCAGAGACCCAGTACTTC
clone_size: NA; v_call: TRBV4-3; d_call: NA; j_call: TRBJ2-7; cdr3_aa: CASSQDWNSYEQYF; cdr3_nt: TGCGCCAGCAGCCAGGACTGGAATTCCTACGAGCAGTACTTC
clone_size: NA; v_call: TRBV28; d_call: NA; j_call: TRBJ2-5; cdr3_aa: CASGANGETQYF; cdr3_nt: TGTGCCAGTGGAGCGAATGGGGAGACCCAGTACTTC
clone_size: NA; v_call: TRBV6-5; d_call: TRBD1; j_call: TRBJ1-3; cdr3_aa: CASTPDRSNTIYF; cdr3_nt: TGTGCCAGCACCCCGGACAGGTCTAACACCATATATTTT
clone_size: NA; v_call: TRBV5-4; d_call: NA; j_call: TRBJ2-3; cdr3_aa: CASRTGGTDTQYF; cdr3_nt: TGTGCCAGCAGGACGGGGGGCACAGATACGCAGTATTTT
clone_size: NA; v_call: TRBV6-5; d_call: NA; j_call: TRBJ1-1; cdr3_aa: CASSLRVFTEAFF; cdr3_nt: TGTGCCAGCAGTTTGCGGGTGTTCACTGAAGCTTTCTTT
clone_size: NA; v_call: TRBV7-3; d_call: NA; j_call: TRBJ2-5; cdr3_aa: CASSLWPGEETQYF; cdr3_nt: TGTGCCAGCAGCTTATGGCCAGGGGAAGAGACCCAGTACTTC
clone_size: few; v_call: TRBV5-4; d_call: NA; j_call: TRBJ2-7; cdr3_aa: CASSHGTGTAYEQYF; cdr3_nt: TGTGCCAGCAGCCACGGGACTGGAACTGCCTACGAGCAGTACTTC
clone_size: NA; v_call: TRBV19; d_call: NA; j_call: TRBJ1-3; cdr3_aa: CASSPTTVRSGNTIYF; cdr3_nt: TGTGCCAGTAGTCCAACGACAGTGCGCTCTGGAAACACCATATATTTT
clone_size: NA; v_call: TRBV25-1; d_call: NA; j_call: TRBJ2-6; cdr3_aa: CASGGSWALRANVLTF; cdr3_nt: TGTGCCAGCGGAGGCAGTTGGGCTCTTCGGGCCAACGTCCTGACTTTC
clone_size: NA; v_call: TRBV4-3; d_call: NA; j_call: TRBJ1-1; cdr3_aa: CASSQDLRATEAFF; cdr3_nt: TGCGCCAGCAGCCAAGATCTGAGGGCCACTGAAGCTTTCTTT
clone_size: NA; v_call: TRBV7-3; d_call: NA; j_call: TRBJ2-1; cdr3_aa: CASSLIGRQGGNEQFF; cdr3_nt: TGTGCCAGCAGCTTAATAGGACGGCAGGGGGGCAATGAGCAGTTCTTC
clone_size: NA; v_call: TRBV7-9; d_call: TRBD1; j_call: TRBJ2-2; cdr3_aa: CASSSHSGGSDGELFF; cdr3_nt: TGTGCCAGCAGCTCCCATTCAGGGGGCTCGGACGGGGAGCTGTTTTTT
clone_size: NA; v_call: TRBV5-8; d_call: TRBD2; j_call: TRBJ2-7; cdr3_aa: CASSLKPSGRRLEQYF; cdr3_nt: TGTGCCAGCAGCTTGAAGCCGAGCGGGAGACGTCTCGAGCAGTACTTC
clone_size: NA; v_call: TRBV19; d_call: NA; j_call: TRBJ1-5; cdr3_aa: CASSIDTGGWDQPQHF; cdr3_nt: TGTGCCAGTAGTATAGATACCGGGGGATGGGATCAGCCCCAGCATTTT
clone_size: NA; v_call: TRBV5-5; d_call: TRBD1; j_call: TRBJ2-7; cdr3_aa: CASSPRTGTIAYEQYF; cdr3_nt: TGTGCCAGCAGCCCACGGACAGGGACAATTGCCTACGAGCAGTACTTC
clone_size: NA; v_call: TRBV6-5; d_call: TRBD1; j_call: TRBJ2-7; cdr3_aa: CASSKDRTSYEQYF; cdr3_nt: TGTGCCAGCAGTAAGGACAGGACGTCCTACGAGCAGTACTTC
clone_size: once; v_call: TRBV6-6; d_call: TRBD2; j_call: TRBJ2-7; cdr3_aa: CASNPTSVHEQYF; cdr3_nt: TGTGCCAGCAATCCTACTAGCGTGCACGAGCAGTACTTC
clone_size: NA; v_call: TRBV6-1; d_call: NA; j_call: TRBJ2-7; cdr3_aa: CASLGGYEQYF; cdr3_nt: TGTGCCAGCCTCGGTGGCTACGAGCAGTACTTC